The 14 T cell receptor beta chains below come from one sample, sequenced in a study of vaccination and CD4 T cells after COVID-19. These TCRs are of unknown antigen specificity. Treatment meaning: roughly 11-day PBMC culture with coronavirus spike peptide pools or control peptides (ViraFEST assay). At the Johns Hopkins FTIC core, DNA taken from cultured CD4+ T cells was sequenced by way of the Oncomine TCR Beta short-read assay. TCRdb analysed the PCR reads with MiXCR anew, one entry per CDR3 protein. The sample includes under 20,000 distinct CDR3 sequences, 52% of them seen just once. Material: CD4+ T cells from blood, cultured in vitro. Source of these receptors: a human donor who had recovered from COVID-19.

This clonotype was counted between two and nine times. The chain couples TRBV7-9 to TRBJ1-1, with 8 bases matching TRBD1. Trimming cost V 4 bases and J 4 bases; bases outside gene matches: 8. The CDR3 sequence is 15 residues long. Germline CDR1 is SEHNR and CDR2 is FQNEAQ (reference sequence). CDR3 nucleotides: TGTGCCAGCAGCTCCGGACAGGGAATATTCACTGAAGCTTTCTTT. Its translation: CASSSGQGIFTEAFF.

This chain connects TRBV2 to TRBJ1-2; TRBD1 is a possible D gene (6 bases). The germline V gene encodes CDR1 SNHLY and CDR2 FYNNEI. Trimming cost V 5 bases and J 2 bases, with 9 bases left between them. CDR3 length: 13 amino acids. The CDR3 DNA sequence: TGTGCCAGCAGTACTACAGGGAACTATGGCTACACCTTC. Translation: CASSTTGNYGYTF. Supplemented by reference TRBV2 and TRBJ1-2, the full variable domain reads EPEVTQTPSHQVTQMGQEVILRCVPISNHLYFYWYRQILGQKVEFLVSFYNNEISEKSEIFDDQFSVERPDGSNFTLKIRSTKLEDSAMYFCASSTTGNYGYTFGSGTRLTVV.

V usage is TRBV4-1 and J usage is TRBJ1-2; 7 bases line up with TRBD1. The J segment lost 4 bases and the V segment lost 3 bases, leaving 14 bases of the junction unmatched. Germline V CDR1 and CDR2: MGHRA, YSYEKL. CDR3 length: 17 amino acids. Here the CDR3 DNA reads TGCGCCAGCAGCCAGAGGAACAGGGGAGGCCCGGGCTATGGCTACACCTTC. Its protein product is CASSQRNRGGPGYGYTF.

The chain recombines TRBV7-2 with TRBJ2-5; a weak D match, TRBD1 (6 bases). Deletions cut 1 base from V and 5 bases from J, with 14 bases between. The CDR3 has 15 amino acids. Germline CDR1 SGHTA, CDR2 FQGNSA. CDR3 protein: CASSLGPGVVETQYF. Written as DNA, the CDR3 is TGTGCCAGCAGCTTAGGTCCAGGGGTAGTCGAGACCCAGTACTTC.

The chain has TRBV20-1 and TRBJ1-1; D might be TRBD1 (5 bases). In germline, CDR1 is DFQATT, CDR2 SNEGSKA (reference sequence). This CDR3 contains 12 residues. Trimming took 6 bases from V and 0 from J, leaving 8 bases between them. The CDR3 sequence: CSAGHMNTEAFF. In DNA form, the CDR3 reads TGCAGTGCGGGGCATATGAACACTGAAGCTTTCTTT.

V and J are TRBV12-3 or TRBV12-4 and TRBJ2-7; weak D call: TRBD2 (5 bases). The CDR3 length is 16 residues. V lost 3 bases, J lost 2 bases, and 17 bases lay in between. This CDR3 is CASSFGVSLSAYEQYF. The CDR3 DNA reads TGTGCCAGCAGTTTCGGGGTGAGTCTGTCTGCCTACGAGCAGTACTTC.

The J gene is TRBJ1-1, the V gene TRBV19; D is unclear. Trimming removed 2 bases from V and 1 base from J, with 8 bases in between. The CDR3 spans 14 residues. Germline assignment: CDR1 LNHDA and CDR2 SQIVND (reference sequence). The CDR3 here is CASSIQDTNTEAFF. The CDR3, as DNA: TGTGCCAGTAGTATACAGGATACGAACACTGAAGCTTTCTTT.

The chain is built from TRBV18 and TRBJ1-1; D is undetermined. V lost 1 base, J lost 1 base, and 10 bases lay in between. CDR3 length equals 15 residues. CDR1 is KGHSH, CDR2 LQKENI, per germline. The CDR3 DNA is TGTGCCAGCTCACCACGGGAGTCCCCGAACACTGAAGCTTTCTTT. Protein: CASSPRESPNTEAFF.

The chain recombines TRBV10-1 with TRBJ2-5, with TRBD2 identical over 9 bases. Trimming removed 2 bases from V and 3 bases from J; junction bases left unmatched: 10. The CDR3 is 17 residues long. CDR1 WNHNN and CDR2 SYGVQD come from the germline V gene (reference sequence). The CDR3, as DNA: TGCGCCAGCAGTGAGGGACTAGCGTCACCAGAGGAAGAGACCCAGTACTTC. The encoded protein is CASSEGLASPEEETQYF.

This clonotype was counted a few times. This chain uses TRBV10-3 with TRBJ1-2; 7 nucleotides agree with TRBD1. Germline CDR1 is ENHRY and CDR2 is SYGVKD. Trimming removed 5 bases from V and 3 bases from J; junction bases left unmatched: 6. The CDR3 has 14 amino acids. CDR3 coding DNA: TGTGCCATCAGTCCCGGACAGGAATACTATGGCTACACCTTC. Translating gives CAISPGQEYYGYTF.

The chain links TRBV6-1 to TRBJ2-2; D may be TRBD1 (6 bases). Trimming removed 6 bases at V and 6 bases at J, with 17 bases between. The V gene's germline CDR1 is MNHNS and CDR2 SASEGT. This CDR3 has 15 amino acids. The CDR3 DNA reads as TGTGCCAGCAGCCTTGATCTACAGGGCCCCGGGGAGCTGTTTTTT. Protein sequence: CASSLDLQGPGELFF.

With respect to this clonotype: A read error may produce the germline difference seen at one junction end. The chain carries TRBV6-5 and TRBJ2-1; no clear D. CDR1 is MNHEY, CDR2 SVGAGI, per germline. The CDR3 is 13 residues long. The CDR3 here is CASSYSWCNEQFF. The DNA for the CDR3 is TGTGCCAGCAGTTACTCTTGGTGCAATGAGCAGTTCTTT.

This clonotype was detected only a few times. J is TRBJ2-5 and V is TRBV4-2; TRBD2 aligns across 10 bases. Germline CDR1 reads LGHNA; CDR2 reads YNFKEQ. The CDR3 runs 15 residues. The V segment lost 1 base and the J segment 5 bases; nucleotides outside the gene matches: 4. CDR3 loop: CASSQGQGLAETQYF. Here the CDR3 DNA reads TGTGCCAGCAGCCAAGGGCAGGGACTAGCGGAGACCCAGTACTTC.

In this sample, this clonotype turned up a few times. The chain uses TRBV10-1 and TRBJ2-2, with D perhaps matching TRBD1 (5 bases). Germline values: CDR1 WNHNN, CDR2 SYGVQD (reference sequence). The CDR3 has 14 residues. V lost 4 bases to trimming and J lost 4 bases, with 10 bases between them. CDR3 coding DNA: TGCGCCAGCAGTGGGGCAGGGCTCACCGGGGAGCTGTTTTTT. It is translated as CASSGAGLTGELFF.